This TCR beta chain was captured by sequencing in a study of blood T cells in healthy people across ages (dated by TCRdb to the mid-2010s). Background for the entire study: In model experiments, template switching captured roughly one uniquely barcoded TCR beta cDNA molecule for every two T cells. Using the same blood draw, the study looked at two additional independent replicas of 1 million unique cDNA reads for two donors, one aged 18 to 30 and the other aged 80 or older. To track age-related changes in TCR beta repertoire diversity, the study relied on deep sequencing normalized with unique cDNA molecular identifiers. To avoid experimental bias, donors of different ages were distributed randomly across sequencing lanes. The donors were split into four age groups: young (average 16 years), middle-aged (roughly 39), aged (over 55) and long-lived (under 90). Results and caveats for the whole study, not just this receptor: Because profiling used bulk unsorted PBMCs, naive and antigen-experienced compartments could not be compared conclusively. Estimates of total diversity based on one million sequenced T cells were regarded as lower bounds and as underestimates. As age increased, observed TCR beta diversity per million T cells dropped in a roughly linear way, and a significant reduction was already evident by age 40. Donor CMV infection status was unknown, potentially confounding age-related changes in expanded clonotypes. The long-lived group showed more naive CD4+ T cells, fewer expanded clones and increased TCR diversity than the aged group, suggesting age selection. The percentage of naive T cells measured by flow cytometry correlated strongly with observed TCR beta diversity.

The library was produced with 5' RACE. These reads were obtained on an Illumina HiSeq 2500. A second PCR of about 7 to 12 cycles was run with a J-beta primer mix and a sample-barcoded 5' primer. A template-switch 5' adaptor carrying 12 random nucleotides introduced a unique molecular identifier onto each TCR beta cDNA molecule. Each sample yielded at least 2.5 million CDR3-containing paired-end reads. First-strand cDNA was synthesized from all RNA with the Mint cDNA synthesis kit, primed by a TRBC-specific oligonucleotide. All cDNA was treated with uracil-DNA glycosylase and then went through a first 18-cycle PCR with the universal primers M1SS and BC2_uni_R. Concerning the study's data processing: For normalization, 1 million high-quality reads, each with a distinct molecular identifier, were randomly selected from each sample. Instead of being binned into consensus sequences, reads with shared molecular identifiers were discarded. MiTCR, run with a Q25 quality threshold and the strictest error-elimination algorithm, handled CDR3 identification, clonotype clustering and error correction. Lower-bound total TCR beta diversity was estimated with a nonparametric unseen species model using Euler transformation. TCRdb handled the public reads itself, with Q25 trimming in fastp and clone calling in MiXCR, and kept productive beta chains. Identical CDR3 protein sequences are pooled into one entry, listed with their most common genes and DNA. V and J calls and clone size were set by TCRdb, not the authors. Across this sample there are about 830,000 distinct CDR3 sequences, with 55% to 70% seen only once. The leading ten clones occupy about 20% of the sample.

Systemically healthy Caucasian individuals from Russia, around 39 in total and aged roughly 6 to 100 years, were included as donors. Each donor gave 8 to 10 milliliters of peripheral blood, collected into EDTA-treated Vacutainer tubes. Ficoll-Paque density-gradient centrifugation was used to isolate PBMCs, with at least 6.5 million per sample. Total RNA, at least 6 micrograms per sample, was extracted from PBMCs with Trizol reagent. For every donor, flow cytometry on a PBMC aliquot measured the percentage of naive CD45RAhigh/CD27high T cells. The CDR3 goes from the cysteine to the phenylalanine over 17 residues. The read is trimmed to its CDR3 DNA, 51 bases read in frame from base 1. Notes on this clonotype: The antigen it binds to is not known. There are no base qualities to consult, and no much larger clone falls within one base.

This chain joins TRBV21-1 to TRBJ2-7; TRBD1 is the table's D call and was not checked against the DNA. TRBV21-1 is a listed pseudogene. What was sequenced was blood. The sequence was obtained from a man aged 25 to 40 in good health. The sequenced DNA: TGTGCCAGCAGCAAACGATTCCCCGGGACAGCACCCTACGAGCAGTACTTC. Translation gives CASSKRFPGTAPYEQYF.